This T cell receptor beta chain is from a study of blood T cells in healthy people across ages. The overall study: About one barcoded beta molecule per two T cells was the capture yield of template switching.

Combining a sample-barcoded 5' primer with a J-beta primer mix, a second PCR ran for roughly 7 to 12 cycles. MiXCR, run by TCRdb on the 5' RACE reads, gives a single entry per CDR3 protein. The sample yields around 1,100,000 distinct CDR3 sequences, 35% to 40% seen once. Study observations and caveats: Naive and antigen-experienced cells were not separated, limiting conclusive comparison. Across the age range, TCR beta diversity per million T cells fell in a roughly linear way.

About this clonotype: Its antigen is not identified.

V was shortened by 6 bases and J by 1 base, with 19 bases between the two germline ends. The CDR3 runs 16 residues. From germline, CDR1 is MNHEY and CDR2 SMNVEV (reference sequence). Each donor had roughly 10 milliliters of peripheral blood drawn. The sample taken for sequencing was blood. The origin of this receptor is a man between 18 and 29 years old in good health. The rearrangement joins TRBV27 to TRBJ2-7, with D maybe TRBD2 (6 bases). CDR3 nucleotide sequence: TGTGCCAGCAGCACCAAAATAGCGGCGTTTTCCTACGAGCAGTACTTC. Translating it yields CASSTKIAAFSYEQYF.